These 20 T cell receptor beta chains were sequenced from one sample in a study of blood T cell repertoires in COVID-19. The assay was immunoSEQ multiplex PCR, and TCRdb's table has in-frame clones only and misses some. The sample consists of around 100,000 clones, around four fifths of them appearing once. Sequencing used peripheral blood. These receptors originate from a man in his sixties with active or convalescent COVID-19.

This clone was observed a few times. The chain has TRBV15 and TRBJ2-2; no clear D gene. V was trimmed by 1 base and J by 10 bases, leaving 10 bases between them. The germline V gene encodes CDR1 LNHNV and CDR2 YYDKDF (reference sequence). The CDR3 has 13 amino acids. The CDR3 DNA sequence: TGTGCCACCAGCAGAGCGCGGTTTGAGGAGCTGTTTTTT. Translated: CATSRARFEELFF.

V usage is TRBV5-1 and J usage is TRBJ1-1; possible D gene TRBD1, 5 bases. The V and J ends lost 0 bases and 8 bases respectively, with 17 bases between them. The CDR3 spans 15 residues. Germline V gene sequence: CDR1 SGHRS, CDR2 YFSETQ. CDR3 in DNA: TGCGCCAGCAGCTTGGACAGGCCTGACGGGGGGGAAGCTTTCTTT. This sequence encodes CASSLDRPDGGEAFF. The full variable domain, with the rest looked up from reference TRBV5-1 and TRBJ1-1, is KAGVTQTPRYLIKTRGQQVTLSCSPISGHRSVSWYQQTPGQGLQFLFEYFSETQRNKGNFPGRFSGRQFSNSRSEMNVSTLELGDSALYLCASSLDRPDGGEAFFGQGTRLTVV.

This clone has a single count. The rearrangement joins TRBV28 to TRBJ2-3, with 14 bases identical to TRBD2. Per germline, CDR1 MDHEN and CDR2 SYDVKM. V trimming: 5 bases; J trimming: 6 bases; junction bases outside the gene matches: 10. The CDR3 consists of 17 residues. CDR3 coding DNA: TGTGCCAGCAGTAACTTTGGGACTAGCGGGAGACGGGATACGCAGTATTTT. This translates into CASSNFGTSGRRDTQYF.

As for this clone: At one end the junction does not follow the germline gene, possibly because of a read error. The rearrangement uses TRBV7-7 and TRBJ2-1, with 10 bases matching TRBD2. Germline CDR1 SSHAT, CDR2 FNYEAQ (reference sequence). This CDR3 is 15 amino acids long. CDR3 sequence (DNA): TGTGCTAGCAGTCATAGAGCGGGAGGGCACAATGAGCAGTTCTTC. Its protein is CASSHRAGGHNEQFF.

This chain joins TRBV24-1 and TRBJ1-2, with 9 bases lining up with TRBD1. This CDR3 comprises 14 residues. From germline, CDR1 is KGHDR and CDR2 SFDVKD. Trimming removed 2 bases from V and 7 bases from J; junction bases left unmatched: 4. CDR3 DNA sequence: TGTGCCACCAGTGATTCCGGGACAGGGTTTGGCTACACCTTC. Translating it yields CATSDSGTGFGYTF.

V and J are TRBV21-1 and TRBJ2-7; the listed D gene, TRBD2, was not tested against the DNA. TRBV21-1 is classified as a pseudogene. This CDR3 is 15 amino acids long. The CDR3 DNA is TGTGCCAGAGGGGGGGTAGCGGGAGTTCCCTACGAGCAGTACGTC. This codes for CARGGVAGVPYEQYV.

This chain's CDR3 is CASSSPGRLDGYTF. The CDR3 DNA reads TGTGCCAGCAGTTCCCCAGGCCGGCTCGATGGCTACACCTTC. This sequence joins TRBV28 and TRBJ1-2; D not certain. Germline V lookup: CDR1 MDHEN, CDR2 SYDVKM. The CDR3 is 14 residues long. Trimming removed 4 bases from V and 6 bases from J, with 15 bases in between.

The V gene is TRBV7-9, the J gene TRBJ2-5; D ambiguous. Germline V CDR1 and CDR2: SEHNR, FQNEAQ (reference sequence). Trimming cost V 5 bases and J 2 bases, with 12 bases left between them. The CDR3 covers 14 residues. The DNA for the CDR3 is TGTGCCAGCAGCGGCAGGATCCATCAAGAGACCCAGTACTTC. Translation gives CASSGRIHQETQYF.

The V and J genes are TRBV14 and TRBJ2-1; 11 positions match TRBD2. This CDR3 has 18 amino acids. The trim removed 4 bases at V and 8 bases at J, leaving 16 bases unmatched. The germline V gene has CDR1 SGHDN and CDR2 FVKESK. CDR3 sequence: CASSPGPGLAERGHEQFF. CDR3 nucleotide sequence: TGTGCCAGCAGCCCCGGACCGGGACTAGCGGAACGGGGCCATGAGCAGTTCTTC.

This clone was seen more than once but under ten times. This chain links TRBV11-1 with TRBJ1-1; perhaps TRBD1 as D (6 bases). Germline V gene data show CDR1 as SGHAT and CDR2 as FQDESV (reference sequence). The CDR3 is 15 residues long. V was trimmed by 5 bases and J by 0 bases, leaving 13 bases between them. The CDR3 DNA reads TGTGCCAGCAGCCCCAGGACAGACCTGAACACTGAAGCTTTCTTT. It yields the protein CASSPRTDLNTEAFF.

The rearrangement joins TRBV7-9 to TRBJ2-5, with 11 bases aligning to TRBD1. The germline V gene encodes CDR1 SEHNR and CDR2 FQNEAQ (reference sequence). The V gene end was trimmed by 5 bases and the J gene end by 5 bases; junction bases not matched to a gene: 7. The CDR3 runs to 15 residues. CDR3 sequence (DNA): TGTGCCAGCAGCCCGAGGACAGGGGGCGCGGAGACCCAGTACTTC. Its protein is CASSPRTGGAETQYF.

CDR3 coding DNA: TGTGCCAGCAGCCCCCTAGCGGGAGGGCCGGCTTACGAGCAGTTCTTC. It encodes CASSPLAGGPAYEQFF. The chain has TRBV7-2 and TRBJ2-1, with TRBD2 matching over 12 bases. Germline V gives CDR1 SGHTA, CDR2 FQGNSA. The CDR3 extends over 16 amino acids. After removal of 5 bases from V and 10 bases from J, the junction contained 12 bases not matched to a gene.

This clone has a single count. The rearrangement joins TRBV6-1 to TRBJ2-4; the match to TRBD2 covers 8 bases. Germline loops: CDR1 MNHNS, CDR2 SASEGT. The CDR3 contains 16 residues. The junction had 6 bases not matched to a gene; V was cut back by 4 bases and J by 1 base. CDR3 residues: CASSVFPGGAKNIQYF. As DNA, the CDR3 is TGTGCCAGCAGTGTCTTCCCGGGGGGGGCCAAAAACATTCAGTACTTC.

This chain links TRBV18 with TRBJ2-1; possible D gene TRBD2, 6 bases. Per the germline V gene, CDR1 is KGHSH and CDR2 is LQKENI. V shed 1 base and J shed 3 bases, with 13 bases lying between them. CDR3 size: 16 residues. DNA of the CDR3: TGTGCCAGCTCACCACTAACACTAGCAGACTACAATGAGCAGTTCTTC. Protein product: CASSPLTLADYNEQFF.

The chain employs TRBV18 and TRBJ1-5, with a weak D call TRBD1 (5 bases). The CDR3 extends over 14 amino acids. V was trimmed by 2 bases and J by 4 bases, leaving 9 bases between them. The germline V gene encodes CDR1 KGHSH and CDR2 LQKENI. CDR3 nucleotide sequence: TGTGCCAGCTCACCAGGGGGGGGAAATCAGCCCCAGCATTTT. This translates into CASSPGGGNQPQHF.

This clone was seen a single time. V gene TRBV12-5 combines with J gene TRBJ2-3; the match to TRBD1 covers 8 bases. From germline, CDR1 is LGHNT and CDR2 FRNRAP. This CDR3 is built from 14 residues. With 6 bases clipped from V and 5 bases from J, the junction kept 7 bases outside the gene matches. CDR3 sequence: CASGPGQGGDTQYF. The CDR3 DNA reads TGTGCTAGTGGGCCCGGACAGGGTGGAGATACGCAGTATTTT.

This chain uses TRBV18 with TRBJ2-6; no clear D. CDR1 is KGHSH, CDR2 LQKENI, per germline. The CDR3 runs to 15 residues. V gave up 2 bases and J gave up 2 bases, with 7 bases separating them. The CDR3 DNA reads TGTGCCAGCTCACCAGAGGTTACTGGGGCCAACGTCCTGACTTTC. Amino acid sequence: CASSPEVTGANVLTF.

This rearrangement joins TRBV9 to TRBJ2-2; 7 bases are a match to TRBD1. Germline lookup yields CDR1 SGDLS and CDR2 YYNGEE. Trimming took 4 bases from V and 0 from J; bases not matched to a gene: 3. This CDR3 has 15 amino acids. CDR3 sequence: CASSQTGTNTGELFF. In nucleotides, the CDR3 is TGTGCCAGCAGCCAGACAGGGACGAACACCGGGGAGCTGTTTTTT. The full variable domain, rest sourced from reference TRBV9 and TRBJ2-2, is DSGVTQTPKHLITATGQRVTLRCSPRSGDLSVYWYQQSLDQGLQFLIQYYNGEERAKGNILERFSAQQFPDLHSELNLSSLELGDSALYFCASSQTGTNTGELFFGEGSRLTVL.

V and J are TRBV5-4 and TRBJ1-1, with 11 positions matching TRBD1. With 5 bases clipped from V and 3 bases from J, the junction kept 3 bases outside the gene matches. The CDR3 loop spans 14 amino acids. The germline V gene encodes CDR1 SGHNT and CDR2 YYREEE (reference sequence). CDR3: CASRPGQGDTEAFF. The CDR3 nucleotides are TGTGCCAGCAGGCCGGGACAGGGGGACACTGAAGCTTTCTTT.

This chain connects TRBV6-5 to TRBJ2-1; D may be TRBD2 (5 bases). The germline V gene encodes CDR1 MNHEY and CDR2 SVGAGI. CDR3 size: 15 residues. The V end lost 6 bases, the J end lost 6 bases, and 18 bases lay between the germline ends. The chain's CDR3 is CASRLSGGSSNEQFF. The CDR3 DNA reads TGTGCCAGCAGGCTATCGGGCGGGTCGTCCAATGAGCAGTTCTTC.